This T cell receptor beta chain was recorded in a study of T cell repertoires in cytomegalovirus infection. For the study at large: Used in the study were CMV epitopes, some recently identified and HLA-C-restricted, others well-studied and HLA-B-restricted.

Study-wide results and caveats: CMV-specific TCR beta clonotypes restricted by HLA-C were the ones dominating the ex vivo response.

This CDR3 contains 17 residues. Trimming shortened V by 0 bases and J by 0 bases, and 12 bases separated the two germline ends. The germline gives CDR1 LGHNA, CDR2 YNFKEQ. For this clonotype: Its cognate antigen is unknown.

TCRdb recomputed calls from the reads with MiXCR, one row per CDR3 protein. The table records approximately 76,000 distinct CDR3 sequences, approximately 39% of them present only once. This TCR was recovered from a human donor in good health (CMV status not recorded). Some clones in this sample may be carry-over from other donors' samples. Source: CD8+ T cells from cultured PBMCs, taken from culture after CMV antigen stimulation. The chain employs TRBV4-2 and TRBJ1-5; D gene ambiguous. The CDR3 protein is CASSQESAELSNQPQHF. CDR3 sequence (DNA): TGTGCCAGCAGCCAAGAATCTGCAGAGCTTAGCAATCAGCCCCAGCATTTT.